This TCR beta chain was recorded in a study of breast tumors, draining lymph nodes, adjacent tissues. Findings of the study overall: Luminal-like breast cancer showed significantly higher tumor–nontumor repertoire similarity than basal-like. Tumor repertoires ranked between lymph nodes and nontumor tissue in diversity, with V and J gene preferences.

CDR3 length: 10 residues. Deletions cut 8 bases from V and 9 bases from J, with 8 bases between. Per germline, CDR1 MNHNS and CDR2 SASEGT. Samples came from axillary lymph nodes draining the breast cancer. TCRdb used MiXCR to reprocess the multiplex PCR reads, holding one entry per CDR3 protein. This table has about 200,000 distinct CDR3 sequences, roughly 29% appearing once. In this sample, this clonotype turned up a few times. Its antigen is unidentified. Specimen: axillary lymph node tissue. The source is a female donor with breast cancer. Some clones in this sample may be carry-over from other donors' samples. The chain is built from TRBV6-1 and TRBJ2-4; D gene uncertain. CDR3 sequence reads: CASGLSIQYF. DNA of the CDR3: TGTGCCAGCGGGTTGAGCATTCAGTACTTC.